The 4 T cell receptor beta chains in this list originate from one sample, sequenced in a study of blood T cell repertoires in COVID-19. Sequencing was performed with immunoSEQ multiplex PCR; in TCRdb, only in-frame clones are kept and a portion is missing. Here the sample spans some 110,000 clones, roughly 80% being singletons. Sequencing was performed on peripheral blood. These receptors originate from a woman over 75 with active or convalescent COVID-19.

The chain has TRBV2 and TRBJ1-1, with 9 bases fitting TRBD1. Germline-derived CDR1 and CDR2 are SNHLY and FYNNEI. Trimming cost V 3 bases and J 6 bases; bases outside gene matches: 5. The CDR3 has 14 residues. CDR3 DNA: TGTGCCAGCAGTGACTACAGGGGGCACCCTGAAGCTTTCTTT. Translated, it gives CASSDYRGHPEAFF.

On this clone: The germline gene is not matched at one end of the junction; a read error may be the cause. The rearrangement uses TRBV2 and TRBJ1-4; a possible D gene is TRBD1 (6 bases). The CDR3 has 11 amino acids. Per the germline V gene, CDR1 is SNHLY and CDR2 is FYNNEI. CDR3 in amino acids: CASSVGGDNLF. The CDR3 DNA sequence: TGTGCCAGCAGTGTAGGGGGGGACAACCTCTTT.

The rearrangement uses TRBV6-5 and TRBJ1-6, with D hard to call. Trimming took 6 bases from V and 0 from J, leaving 9 bases between them. The germline V gene encodes CDR1 MNHEY and CDR2 SVGAGI. This CDR3 has 15 amino acids. CDR3: CASSPGSSYNSPLHF. In DNA form, the CDR3 reads TGTGCCAGCAGCCCCGGGAGCTCCTATAATTCACCCCTCCACTTT.

V and J are TRBV7-3 and TRBJ2-2, with D possibly matching TRBD2 (5 bases). V was cut by 5 bases and J by 4 bases, with 11 bases left in between. The CDR3 is 14 residues long. In germline, CDR1 is SGHTA, CDR2 FQGTGA. The CDR3 DNA sequence: TGTGCCAGCAGCCGGGAACCCACCACCGGGGAGCTGTTTTTT. Translating gives CASSREPTTGELFF.